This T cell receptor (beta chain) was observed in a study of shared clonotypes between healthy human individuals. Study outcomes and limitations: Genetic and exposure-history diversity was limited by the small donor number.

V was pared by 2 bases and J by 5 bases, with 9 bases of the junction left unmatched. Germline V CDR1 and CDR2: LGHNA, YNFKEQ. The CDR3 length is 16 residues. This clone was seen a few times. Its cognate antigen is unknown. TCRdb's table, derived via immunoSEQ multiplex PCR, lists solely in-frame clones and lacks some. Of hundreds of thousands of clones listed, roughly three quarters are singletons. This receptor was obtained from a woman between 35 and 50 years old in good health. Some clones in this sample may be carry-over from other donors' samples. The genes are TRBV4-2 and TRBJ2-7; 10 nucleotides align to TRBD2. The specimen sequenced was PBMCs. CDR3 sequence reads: CASSQLSGRAGNEQYF. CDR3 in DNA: TGTGCCAGCAGCCAATTGAGCGGGAGGGCCGGAAACGAGCAGTACTTC.